This entry is about one T cell receptor beta chain. Antigen unknown. This sample is drawn from a study of shared clonotypes between healthy human individuals. Study results and caveats: Clonotype sharing across four donors was observed for around 5.1% of naive CD4 clonotypes.

In the study's own analysis: As immunoSEQ supplied junction-only sequences (without quality scores), filtering differed. Libraries were prepared by immunoSEQ multiplex PCR; TCRdb keeps only in-frame clonotypes and omits some of them. That table supplies the V and J calls and clone size; D and trimming were determined from the DNA. The sample yields under 2.5 million clones, around 90% seen once. Looked up from germline, CDR1 is SQVTM and CDR2 is ANQGSEA. The ends lost 6 bases at V and 2 bases at J; junction bases unmatched: 7. The CDR3 extends over 13 amino acids. Nashville, Tennessee was home to all donors, who were Caucasian adults.

The sequence derives from a man aged 18 to 30 in good health. Some clones in this sample may be carry-over from other donors' samples. Sequencing input: naive CD4+ T cells from PBMCs. The subset here: CD45RA+ positively selected. This chain links TRBV29-1 with TRBJ2-7; 7 bases map to TRBD2. In DNA form, the CDR3 reads TGCAGCGTCCAAGCGGGATGGGCCTACGAGCAGTACTTC. Residues: CSVQAGWAYEQYF.